Below, one T cell receptor (beta chain) is given with its context. One end of the junction is discordant with germline, which a read error may explain. This CDR3 is 16 amino acids long. Germline lookup yields CDR1 SSHAT and CDR2 FNYEAQ (reference sequence). The entry originates in a study of control samples from healthy donors and cancer patients. Here immunoSEQ multiplex PCR was the method, and the copy in TCRdb shows in-frame clones only, minus some. The data show about 79,000 clones, with over 85% seen just once and 1.3% held by the top ten. The sample taken for sequencing was PBMCs. This clonotype was obtained from a woman between 40 and 50 years old with lung cancer. The chain links TRBV7-7 to TRBJ2-1, with 11 nucleotides matching TRBD2. DNA of the CDR3: TGTGCTAGCAGCTTAGCGGGGGGGACAGGGCACAATGAGCAGTTCTTC. Residues: CASSLAGGTGHNEQFF.